Below are 32 T cell receptor beta chains sequenced from a single sample in a study of blood T cell repertoires in COVID-19. Repertoires were generated with immunoSEQ multiplex PCR, while TCRdb's copy carries only in-frame clones and drops some. The sample yields more than 150,000 clones, roughly four fifths seen once. The sample taken for sequencing was peripheral blood. The receptors shown here come from a man aged 25-45 years with active or convalescent COVID-19.

In this sample, this clone turned up a few times. The chain links TRBV28 to TRBJ1-6; possibly TRBD1 for D (5 bases). CDR3 length equals 16 residues. The germline CDR1 and CDR2 sequences are MDHEN and SYDVKM. The V and J ends lost 7 bases and 0 bases respectively, with 13 bases between them. The CDR3: CASTSPGISYNSPLHF. In nucleotides, the CDR3 is TGTGCCAGCACCTCCCCAGGGATCTCCTATAATTCACCCCTCCACTTT.

The V call is TRBV6-1, the J call TRBJ2-7; 10 bases align to TRBD1. This CDR3 spans 15 amino acids. V dropped 3 bases and J dropped 1; count of bases not matched to a gene: 3. The germline gives CDR1 MNHNS, CDR2 SASEGT. The CDR3 DNA reads TGTGCCAGCAGTGAGTGGACAGGGGGGTCCTACGAGCAGTACGTC. This codes for CASSEWTGGSYEQYV.

This rearrangement joins TRBV30 to TRBJ1-1; D may be TRBD1 (5 bases). Per the germline V gene, CDR1 is GTSNPN and CDR2 is SVGIG (reference sequence). The CDR3 runs to 14 residues. V gave up 0 bases and J gave up 4 bases, with 12 bases separating them. CDR3: CAWSVGVFSTEAFF. Here the CDR3 DNA reads TGTGCCTGGAGTGTAGGGGTTTTTAGCACTGAAGCTTTCTTT.

This chain connects TRBV6-2 or TRBV6-3 to TRBJ2-7; D is unclear. V lost 2 bases and J 6 bases, leaving 14 bases between the germline ends. The CDR3 extends over 14 amino acids. Per germline, CDR1 MNHEY and CDR2 SVGEGT. This chain's CDR3 is CASSYGPPSFEQYF. CDR3 sequence (DNA): TGTGCCAGCAGTTACGGCCCACCTTCGTTCGAGCAGTACTTC.

The V gene is TRBV7-8, the J gene TRBJ2-3, with 8 nucleotides matching TRBD2. The CDR3 is made up of 17 amino acids. V shed 2 bases, J shed 5 bases, and the junction held 12 bases outside the gene matches. Germline loops: CDR1 SGHVS, CDR2 FQNEAQ. CDR3: CASSLLGAGLVLDTQYF. The CDR3 coding sequence is TGTGCCAGCAGCTTATTGGGCGCGGGACTAGTGCTAGATACGCAGTATTTT.

This clone occurred a few times. The chain employs TRBV3-1 (or the pseudogene TRBV3-2) and TRBJ2-2, with D perhaps TRBD1 (6 bases). The germline V gene has CDR1 LGHDT and CDR2 YNNKEL (reference sequence). Trimming left V 4 bases short and J 4 bases short, with 13 bases between. The CDR3 totals 15 residues. CDR3 sequence (DNA): TGTGCCAGCAGCCTCGACAGGACGGGCACCGGGGAGCTGTTTTTT. It translates to CASSLDRTGTGELFF.

This chain links TRBV6-2 or TRBV6-3 with TRBJ2-5, with 8 bases identical to TRBD2. The CDR3 runs to 17 residues. With 2 bases clipped from V and 3 bases from J, the junction kept 11 bases outside the gene matches. The germline CDR1 and CDR2 sequences are MNHEY and SVGEGT. In DNA, the CDR3 is TGTGCCAGCAGTTACCCGTCTAGCGGGCGAACCGAAGAGACCCAGTACTTC. This sequence encodes CASSYPSSGRTEETQYF.

This sequence joins TRBV9 and TRBJ2-7, with D perhaps TRBD2 (6 bases). CDR1 is SGDLS, CDR2 YYNGEE, per germline. The CDR3 spans 16 residues. The V and J ends lost 7 bases and 5 bases respectively, with 25 bases between them. For the CDR3, the DNA is TGTGCCAGCGGGAGGTCGAGGAGGGGCTTTACGGACGAGCAGTACTTC. Translated: CASGRSRRGFTDEQYF.

The V and J genes are TRBV9 and TRBJ2-5; 7 bases align to TRBD1. Losses at the gene ends were 0 bases for V and 1 base for J; bases not matched to a gene: 3. This CDR3 region has 15 residues. Per germline, CDR1 SGDLS and CDR2 YYNGEE. The CDR3 is CASSVADRAQETQYF. The CDR3 DNA reads as TGTGCCAGCAGCGTAGCTGACAGGGCCCAAGAGACCCAGTACTTC.

This rearrangement joins TRBV4-2 to TRBJ2-1, with 10 bases that match TRBD2. The V gene's germline CDR1 is LGHNA and CDR2 YNFKEQ. The CDR3 sequence is 15 residues long. Trimming took 4 bases from V and 8 from J; bases not matched to a gene: 8. CDR3 in amino acids: CASSLEREGLYEQFF. The CDR3 coding sequence is TGTGCCAGCAGCCTAGAGCGGGAGGGTTTGTATGAGCAGTTCTTC.

The chain has TRBV7-9 and TRBJ2-5, with D unresolved. The CDR3 covers 13 residues. V lost 6 bases and J lost 2, with 10 bases in between. CDR1 is SEHNR and CDR2 is FQNEAQ in the germline V gene (reference sequence). CDR3 nucleotides: TGTGCCAGCAGGAAGACTTCTCAAGAGACCCAGTACTTC. Translating gives CASRKTSQETQYF.

This chain joins TRBV7-9 and TRBJ1-2; 7 bases fit TRBD1. Germline CDR1 SEHNR, CDR2 FQNEAQ (reference sequence). V lost 1 base, J lost 8 bases, and 10 bases stayed unmatched. The CDR3 runs 15 residues. CDR3 coding DNA: TGTGCCAGCAGCTTAGTCCCGACAGGGAGGATCGGCTACACCTTC. Protein: CASSLVPTGRIGYTF.

V is TRBV6-5 and J is TRBJ2-3, with 8 bases that match TRBD2. The CDR3 totals 14 residues. V lost 5 bases to trimming and J lost 2 bases; unmatched junction nucleotides: 3. CDR1 is MNHEY, CDR2 SVGAGI, per germline. DNA for the CDR3: TGTGCCAGCAGTCAGCGGGAGACCACAGATACGCAGTATTTT. Translated: CASSQRETTDTQYF.

This chain joins TRBV7-9 and TRBJ2-2; no definite D call. Germline V gene sequence: CDR1 SEHNR, CDR2 FQNEAQ (reference sequence). Trimming shortened V by 3 bases and J by 6 bases, and 11 bases separated the two germline ends. This CDR3 contains 14 residues. CDR3 DNA sequence: TGTGCCAGCAGCTTCCGGGTCCCCCCCGGGGAGCTGTTTTTT. This translates into CASSFRVPPGELFF.

CDR3 in amino acids: CASSGGTEAFF. As DNA, the CDR3 is TGCGCCAGCAGCGGAGGAACTGAAGCTTTCTTT. V and J are TRBV5-1 and TRBJ1-1; D gene unclear. Trimming took off 4 bases at V and 5 bases at J, with 6 bases between the two ends. The CDR3 runs 11 residues. Germline V gives CDR1 SGHRS, CDR2 YFSETQ.

This clone was observed a few times. The gene calls are TRBV5-6 and TRBJ1-6; a weak D match, TRBD1 (6 bases). CDR3 size: 15 residues. Trimming stripped 2 bases from V and 6 bases from J, with 12 bases between. Germline-derived CDR1 and CDR2 are SGHDT and YYEEEE. CDR3 DNA: TGTGCCAGCAGCTTAGGGACACCATTTAATTCACCCCTCCACTTT. Translating gives CASSLGTPFNSPLHF.

V gene TRBV5-1 combines with J gene TRBJ1-2; D possibly corresponds to TRBD1 (6 bases). This CDR3 region has 15 residues. V dropped 4 bases and J dropped 4 bases, with 17 bases sitting between them. Looked up from germline, CDR1 is SGHRS and CDR2 is YFSETQ. CDR3 protein: CASSQGSGQSYGYTF. DNA of the CDR3: TGCGCCAGCAGCCAGGGGTCAGGACAGTCCTATGGCTACACCTTC.

The chain has TRBV4-1 and TRBJ1-1, with TRBD1 matching 9 bases. Per germline, CDR1 MGHRA and CDR2 YSYEKL. V trimming: 0 bases; J trimming: 10 bases; junction bases outside the gene matches: 3. The CDR3 extends over 13 amino acids. CDR3 residues: CASSQEDRGRAFF. The CDR3 nucleotides are TGCGCCAGCAGCCAAGAGGACAGGGGTAGAGCTTTCTTT.

This rearrangement joins TRBV14 to TRBJ2-1; 12 bases are a match to TRBD2. V lost 3 bases, J lost 8 bases, and 5 bases stayed unmatched. The CDR3 has 15 residues. Per germline, CDR1 SGHDN and CDR2 FVKESK. The CDR3 spells CASSQELAGGDEQFF. The CDR3 DNA follows: TGTGCCAGCAGCCAGGAACTAGCGGGAGGTGATGAGCAGTTCTTC.

The gene calls are TRBV15 and TRBJ1-5; 12 positions agree with TRBD1. Germline CDR1 LNHNV, CDR2 YYDKDF (reference sequence). This CDR3 is 17 amino acids long. V was pared by 6 bases and J by 3 bases, with 9 bases of the junction left unmatched. The CDR3 DNA is TGTGCCACCAGTCCCGACCGGGACAGGGGGCTCAATCAGCCCCAGCATTTT. It yields the protein CATSPDRDRGLNQPQHF.

This clone was seen just once. The J gene is TRBJ2-5, the V gene TRBV4-1, with 8 bases identical to TRBD1. This CDR3 is 15 amino acids long. The germline V gene has CDR1 MGHRA and CDR2 YSYEKL. J was trimmed by 5 bases and V by 5 bases; bases with no gene match: 10. In DNA form, the CDR3 reads TGCGCCAGCAGCTCCCCCGGGACAGGCGTCGAGACCCAGTACTTC. It specifies CASSSPGTGVETQYF.

The V and J genes are TRBV4-1 and TRBJ1-4; D is ambiguous. V gave up 5 bases and J gave up 3 bases, with 19 bases separating them. Germline loops: CDR1 MGHRA, CDR2 YSYEKL. There are 17 residues in the CDR3. The CDR3 loop is CASSGPKRVIANEKLFF. The CDR3 DNA is TGCGCCAGCAGCGGGCCCAAGAGGGTTATAGCTAATGAAAAACTGTTTTTT.

The table lists this clone with many counts. The chain recombines TRBV7-9 with TRBJ2-5, with 8 positions matching TRBD2. Unmatched junction bases numbered 10, after V lost 5 bases and J lost 5 bases. The CDR3 length is 15 residues. Germline V gene lookup returns CDR1 SEHNR and CDR2 FQNEAQ (reference sequence). The CDR3 protein is CASSHSGGGGETQYF. The CDR3 DNA reads as TGTGCCAGCAGCCACTCCGGGGGCGGGGGGGAGACCCAGTACTTC.

The chain recombines TRBV15 with TRBJ2-7; maybe TRBD1 (6 bases). The CDR3 consists of 14 residues. Trimming left V 5 bases short and J 6 bases short, with 17 bases between. Germline CDR1 LNHNV, CDR2 YYDKDF (reference sequence). The CDR3 loop reads CATSGGPSSGEQYF. In nucleotides, the CDR3 is TGTGCCACCAGCGGGGGCCCGTCCTCGGGCGAGCAGTACTTC.

V is TRBV19 and J is TRBJ2-1, with 12 positions matching TRBD2. The CDR3 extends over 14 amino acids. Germline CDR1 is LNHDA and CDR2 is SQIVND (reference sequence). After removal of 9 bases from V and 7 bases from J, the junction contained 7 bases not matched to a gene. The CDR3 nucleotides are TGTGCCAGCTCCGGGACTAGCGGGCCTAATGAGCAGTTCTTC. This codes for CASSGTSGPNEQFF.

The chain couples TRBV11-2 to TRBJ2-1; no definite D call. Germline V lookup: CDR1 SGHAT, CDR2 FQNNGV. This CDR3 comprises 16 residues. With 6 bases removed from V and 0 bases from J, the gap between germline ends came to 15 bases. This CDR3 reads CASSSNTAVSYNEQFF. CDR3 in DNA: TGTGCCAGCAGTTCCAACACGGCGGTCTCCTACAATGAGCAGTTCTTC. The variable domain in full, with the rest retrieved from reference TRBV11-2 and TRBJ2-1, is EAGVAQSPRYKIIEKRQSVAFWCNPISGHATLYWYQQILGQGPKLLIQFQNNGVVDDSQLPKDRFSAERLKGVDSTLKIQPAKLEDSAVYLCASSSNTAVSYNEQFFGPGTRLTVL.

This rearrangement joins TRBV5-1 to TRBJ2-2, with 8 bases matching TRBD2. J lost 7 bases, V lost 5 bases, and 7 bases had no gene match. The CDR3 is 14 amino acids. Germline CDR1 and CDR2: SGHRS and YFSETQ. For the CDR3, the DNA is TGCGCCAGCAGGCCGGGACTAGACGACGGGGAGCTGTTTTTT. Its translation: CASRPGLDDGELFF. The full variable domain, completed using reference TRBV5-1 and TRBJ2-2, is KAGVTQTPRYLIKTRGQQVTLSCSPISGHRSVSWYQQTPGQGLQFLFEYFSETQRNKGNFPGRFSGRQFSNSRSEMNVSTLELGDSALYLCASRPGLDDGELFFGEGSRLTVL.

This rearrangement joins TRBV7-3 to TRBJ2-3, with 11 bases aligning to TRBD2. V was clipped by 6 bases and J by 1 base; unmatched bases: 9. The CDR3 runs to 17 residues. Germline V gene data show CDR1 as SGHTA and CDR2 as FQGTGA. CDR3 sequence: CASSLAGGAVGTDTQYF. CDR3 DNA: TGTGCCAGCAGTCTAGCGGGGGGCGCAGTTGGCACAGATACGCAGTATTTT.

The DNA of the CDR3 is TGTGCCAGCAGCAGACGGGACAGCGGAAACACCATATATTTT. Amino acids: CASSRRDSGNTIYF. The chain employs TRBV6-5 and TRBJ1-3, with 7 bases fitting TRBD1. Germline assignment: CDR1 MNHEY and CDR2 SVGAGI. V lost 6 bases and J lost 4; bases outside the gene matches: 6. The CDR3 is 14 amino acids.

The chain carries TRBV5-4 and TRBJ1-5, with D maybe TRBD1 (5 bases). V shed 2 bases and J shed 0 bases, with 12 bases lying between them. This CDR3 is built from 16 residues. The germline gives CDR1 SGHNT, CDR2 YYREEE (reference sequence). The chain's CDR3 is CASSFGGANSNQPQHF. The CDR3 coding sequence is TGTGCCAGCAGCTTTGGAGGGGCGAATAGCAATCAGCCCCAGCATTTT.

The V and J genes are TRBV7-2 and TRBJ2-3; D is perhaps TRBD2 (6 bases). V lost 5 bases and J 1 base, leaving 13 bases between the germline ends. The germline CDR1 and CDR2 sequences are SGHTA and FQGNSA. CDR3 length: 15 amino acids. The chain's CDR3 is CASSQFGGGTDTQYF. The DNA for the CDR3 is TGTGCCAGCAGCCAGTTCGGCGGGGGCACAGATACGCAGTATTTT.

V gene TRBV10-3 combines with J gene TRBJ1-2, with D unclear. CDR1 ENHRY and CDR2 SYGVKD come from the germline V gene. V lost 8 bases and J lost 8, with 15 bases in between. The CDR3 is 12 amino acids. The CDR3 bases are TGTGCCATCCAAAAGGAATCGGAGGGCTACACCTTC. The encoded protein is CAIQKESEGYTF.